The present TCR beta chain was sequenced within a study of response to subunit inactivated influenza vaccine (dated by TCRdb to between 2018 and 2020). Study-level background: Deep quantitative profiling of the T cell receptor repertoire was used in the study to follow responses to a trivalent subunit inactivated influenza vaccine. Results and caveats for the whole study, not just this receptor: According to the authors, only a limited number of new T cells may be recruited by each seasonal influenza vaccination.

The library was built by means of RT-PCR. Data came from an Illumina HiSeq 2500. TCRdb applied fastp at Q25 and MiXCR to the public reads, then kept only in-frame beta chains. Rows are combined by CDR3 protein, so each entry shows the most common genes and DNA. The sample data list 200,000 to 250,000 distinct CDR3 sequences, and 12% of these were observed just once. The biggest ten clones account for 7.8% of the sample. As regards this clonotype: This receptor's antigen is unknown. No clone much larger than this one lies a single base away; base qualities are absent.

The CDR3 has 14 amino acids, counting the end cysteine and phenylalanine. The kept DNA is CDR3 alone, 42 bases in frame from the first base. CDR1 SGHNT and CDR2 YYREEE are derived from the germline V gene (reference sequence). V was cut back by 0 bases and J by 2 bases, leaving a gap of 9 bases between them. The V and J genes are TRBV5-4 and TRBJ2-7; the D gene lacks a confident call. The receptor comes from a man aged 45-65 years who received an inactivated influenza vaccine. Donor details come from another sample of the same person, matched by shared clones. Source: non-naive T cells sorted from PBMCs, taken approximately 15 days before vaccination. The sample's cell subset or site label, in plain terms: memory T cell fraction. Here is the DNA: TGTGCCAGCAGCTTGGTGGGTGTTGCCTACGAGCAGTACTTC. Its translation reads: CASSLVGVAYEQYF.